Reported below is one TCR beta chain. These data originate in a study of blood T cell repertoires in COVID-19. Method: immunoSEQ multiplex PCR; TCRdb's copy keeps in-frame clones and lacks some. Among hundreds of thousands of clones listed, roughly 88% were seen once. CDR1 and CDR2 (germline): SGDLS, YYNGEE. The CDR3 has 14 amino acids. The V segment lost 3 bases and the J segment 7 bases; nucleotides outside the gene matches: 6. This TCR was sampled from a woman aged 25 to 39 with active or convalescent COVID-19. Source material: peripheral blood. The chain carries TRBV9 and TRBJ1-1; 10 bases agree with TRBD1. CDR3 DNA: TGTGCCAGCAGCGCTCGACAGGGGGCGAGTGAAGCTTTCTTT. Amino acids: CASSARQGASEAFF. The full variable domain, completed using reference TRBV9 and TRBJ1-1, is DSGVTQTPKHLITATGQRVTLRCSPRSGDLSVYWYQQSLDQGLQFLIQYYNGEERAKGNILERFSAQQFPDLHSELNLSSLELGDSALYFCASSARQGASEAFFGQGTRLTVV.